The 8 T cell receptor beta chains in this list originate from one sample, sequenced in a study of OX40 agonist ivuxolimab in advanced cancers. Sequencing was performed with immunoSEQ multiplex PCR; in TCRdb, only in-frame clones are kept and a portion is missing. The table lists roughly 90,000 clones, approximately 90% of them singletons. This specimen was CD4+ or CD8+ T cells sorted from blood, taken in a trial of the OX40 agonist ivuxolimab. The receptor source for this set is an adult with an advanced solid tumor such as melanoma, head and neck, liver or kidney cancer.

The chain links TRBV27 to TRBJ1-1; D is perhaps TRBD1 (5 bases). Trimming pared 6 bases from V and 1 base from J, leaving 9 bases between. CDR1 and CDR2 (germline): MNHEY, SMNVEV (reference sequence). The CDR3 spans 13 residues. DNA for the CDR3: TGTGCCAGCAGACTTACAGGGAACACTGAAGCTTTCTTT. Translated, it gives CASRLTGNTEAFF.

The count of this clone is one. The chain joins TRBV5-4 to TRBJ1-2, with 10 bases that match TRBD1. CDR3 length equals 13 residues. Germline loops: CDR1 SGHNT, CDR2 YYREEE (reference sequence). With 4 bases clipped from V and 6 bases from J, the junction kept 3 bases outside the gene matches. CDR3 DNA sequence: TGTGCCAGCAGCGACAGGGGGCAAGATGGCTACACCTTC. As protein: CASSDRGQDGYTF.

The gene calls are TRBV27 and TRBJ2-7, with 10 bases identical to TRBD2. V dropped 2 bases and J dropped 9; count of bases not matched to a gene: 4. Germline V gene sequence: CDR1 MNHEY, CDR2 SMNVEV (reference sequence). This CDR3 spans 13 amino acids. CDR3 DNA: TGTGCCAGCAGTTTAGTGCCTAGCGGGAGGCAGTACTTC. As protein: CASSLVPSGRQYF.

The CDR3 is CASSRLAGARHNEQFF. CDR3 coding DNA: TGTGCCAGTTCGCGTCTAGCGGGAGCGCGGCACAATGAGCAGTTCTTC. The chain carries TRBV19 and TRBJ2-1, with 10 bases aligning to TRBD2. From germline, CDR1 is LNHDA and CDR2 SQIVND (reference sequence). The CDR3 contains 16 residues. The V segment lost 8 bases and the J segment 5 bases; nucleotides outside the gene matches: 12. Based on the CDR3 plus reference TRBV19 and TRBJ2-1, the full variable domain is DGGITQSPKYLFRKEGQNVTLSCEQNLNHDAMYWYRQDPGQGLRLIYYSQIVNDFQKGDIAEGYSVSREKKESFPLTVTSAQKNPTAFYLCASSRLAGARHNEQFFGPGTRLTVL.

This chain joins TRBV7-2 and TRBJ2-2; 7 positions agree with TRBD2. CDR1 SGHTA and CDR2 FQGNSA come from the germline V gene. CDR3 length equals 15 residues. V gave up 2 bases and J gave up 5 bases; unmatched junction bases: 5. For the CDR3, the DNA is TGTGCCAGCAGCTTACGGGCGGGAGCTACCGGGGAGCTGTTTTTT. This gives the protein CASSLRAGATGELFF. The whole variable domain, filled in from reference TRBV7-2 and TRBJ2-2, reads GAGVSQSPSNKVTEKGKDVELRCDPISGHTALYWYRQSLGQGLEFLIYFQGNSAPDKSGLPSDRFSAERTGGSVSTLTIQRTQQEDSAVYLCASSLRAGATGELFFGEGSRLTVL.

This chain joins TRBV5-1 and TRBJ2-1; D is unclear. The germline V gene has CDR1 SGHRS and CDR2 YFSETQ. Trimming pared 0 bases from V and 10 bases from J, leaving 14 bases between. The CDR3 spans 14 residues. DNA for the CDR3: TGCGCCAGCAGCTTGGCAGGCAGCTCAGGCGAGCAGTTCTTC. Residues: CASSLAGSSGEQFF.

For the CDR3, the DNA is TGTGCCAGCAGCTTAACAAAGGGGGAAGGCTATGAGCAGTTCTTC. This codes for CASSLTKGEGYEQFF. The rearrangement joins TRBV7-3 to TRBJ2-1; TRBD1 might be the D (6 bases). Germline V lookup: CDR1 SGHTA, CDR2 FQGTGA. V dropped 0 bases and J dropped 8 bases, with 14 bases sitting between them. The CDR3 totals 15 residues. The whole variable domain, filled in from reference TRBV7-3 and TRBJ2-1, reads GAGVSQTPSNKVTEKGKYVELRCDPISGHTALYWYRQSLGQGPEFLIYFQGTGAADDSGLPNDRFFAVRPEGSVSTLKIQRTERGDSAVYLCASSLTKGEGYEQFFGPGTRLTVL.

At least ten counts were recorded for this clone. This sequence joins TRBV5-5 and TRBJ1-5, with 9 bases that match TRBD1. This CDR3 is built from 14 residues. J lost 6 bases, V lost 0 bases, and 1 base had no gene match. The germline V gene encodes CDR1 SGHKS and CDR2 YYEKEE (reference sequence). The CDR3 protein is CASSLGQGVQPQHF. The CDR3 bases are TGTGCCAGCAGCTTGGGACAGGGGGTTCAGCCCCAGCATTTT.